This T cell receptor (beta chain) was sequenced in a study of vaccination and CD4 T cells after COVID-19. Overall study context: The stimulating agents, overlapping spike peptides, came from SARS-CoV-2, HCoV-NL63, HCoV-OC43 and HCoV-229E.

This clonotype is a singleton in its sample. Its antigen remains unknown. This CDR3 has 15 amino acids. Germline V lookup: CDR1 SGDLS, CDR2 YYNGEE. The J segment lost 3 bases and the V segment lost 0 bases, leaving 3 bases of the junction unmatched. With the Oncomine TCR Beta short-read assay, DNA from cultured CD4+ T cells was sequenced. Someone extracted genomic DNA from cultured CD4+ T cells. Via MiXCR, TCRdb re-called the PCR reads, giving one row per CDR3 protein. The sample has around 16,000 distinct CDR3 sequences, approximately 52% seen once. The treatment denotes: roughly nine-day PBMC culture with coronavirus spike peptide pools or control peptides (ViraFEST assay). Using peptide pools, antigen-specific T cells were expanded in ViraFEST before TCRs were sequenced.

This clonotype originated in a human donor who had recovered from COVID-19. The chain is built from TRBV9 and TRBJ2-7; 10 nucleotides align to TRBD2. Sequencing input: CD4+ T cells from blood, cultured in vitro. CDR3 in DNA: TGTGCCAGCAGCGTAGGGCTAGCGGGGGACTACGAGCAGTACTTC. Translated: CASSVGLAGDYEQYF.